This TCR beta chain was identified in a study of blood T cell repertoires in COVID-19. Whole-study context: Some COVID-19 samples were acute and others convalescent; all came from the United States, Italy and Spain.

Authors' data handling: The assay estimated nucleated cells by amplifying reference gene primers. Repertoires were generated with immunoSEQ multiplex PCR, while TCRdb's copy carries only in-frame clones and drops some. V and J calls and clone size are those listed in that table; D and trimming were worked out from the DNA. The top ten clones hold over 4% of a sample with some 59,000 clones, roughly 76% of them seen once. Sequencing was carried out using peripheral blood. The clonotype comes from a woman aged 55 to 70 with acute or convalescent COVID-19.

The CDR3 region has the DNA TGTGCCACCAGTGATTCCCGCAGGGCGGAGGGCTACACCTTC. It translates to CATSDSRRAEGYTF. The chain is built from TRBV24-1 and TRBJ1-2; D might be TRBD1 (5 bases). The CDR3 length is 14 residues. Germline CDR1 is KGHDR and CDR2 is SFDVKD. V was clipped by 2 bases and J by 8 bases, with 14 bases between them.